Below are 29 T cell receptor beta chains sequenced from a single sample in a study of shared clonotypes between healthy human individuals. The data were produced by immunoSEQ multiplex PCR, yet TCRdb's version contains in-frame clones alone and is incomplete. The sample lists millions of clones; 85% to 95% were seen once. The sample was naive CD4+ T cells sorted from blood. Subset in this sample: CD45RA+ positively selected. These receptors all stem from a man younger than 35 in good health.

Here the CDR3 reads CASSPTMDSEEYF. DNA of the CDR3: TGTGCCAGCTCACCGACGATGGACAGCGAAGAGTACTTC. The genes are TRBV18 and TRBJ2-5, with D possibly matching TRBD1 (6 bases). The CDR3 loop spans 13 amino acids. CDR1 and CDR2 (germline): KGHSH, LQKENI. Trimming left V 3 bases short and J 12 bases short, with 17 bases between.

V usage is TRBV27 and J usage is TRBJ2-7; TRBD1 matches 7 bases. V gave up 4 bases and J gave up 4 bases; unmatched junction bases: 7. This CDR3 has 14 residues. CDR1 is MNHEY, CDR2 SMNVEV, per germline (reference sequence). In nucleotides, the CDR3 is TGTGCCAGCAGTTACAAACCGACAGGGTACGAGCAGTACTTC. It encodes CASSYKPTGYEQYF.

The chain recombines TRBV25-1 with TRBJ1-1; D unclear. V was trimmed by 3 bases and J by 1 base, leaving 9 bases between them. CDR3 length: 14 residues. Germline V CDR1 and CDR2: MGHDK, SYGVNS. CDR3 DNA sequence: TGTGCCAGCAGTGACAGGAACCAGAACACTGAAGCTTTCTTT. This gives the protein CASSDRNQNTEAFF. Looking up the rest from reference TRBV25-1 and TRBJ1-1 gives the full variable domain: EADIYQTPRYLVIGTGKKITLECSQTMGHDKMYWYQQDPGMELHLIHYSYGVNSTEKGDLSSESTVSRIRTEHFPLTLESARPSHTSQYLCASSDRNQNTEAFFGQGTRLTVV.

As regards this clone: This same CDR3 is encoded by further DNA sequences in the sample. V is TRBV28 and J is TRBJ1-1; 8 bases match TRBD1. The CDR3 covers 15 residues. Germline trimming cut 4 bases from V and 1 base from J; bases unmatched to any gene: 5. CDR1 is MDHEN and CDR2 is SYDVKM in the germline V gene. The CDR3 loop reads CASSSQGAGNTEAFF. CDR3 nucleotide sequence: TGTGCCAGCAGTTCTCAGGGGGCCGGGAACACTGAAGCTTTCTTT.

The chain carries TRBV7-2 and TRBJ1-2; 8 nucleotides line up with TRBD1. The CDR3 has 15 amino acids. Per germline, CDR1 SGHTA and CDR2 FQGNSA. Unmatched junction bases numbered 12, after V lost 5 bases and J lost 7 bases. Here the CDR3 DNA reads TGTGCCAGCAGCGCCCGGGGGCAGGGGGCGGGTGGCTACACCTTC. Its protein product is CASSARGQGAGGYTF.

The rearrangement links TRBV5-4 to TRBJ2-2, with a tentative D call TRBD2 (5 bases). Germline assignment: CDR1 SGHNT and CDR2 YYREEE (reference sequence). This CDR3 is built from 17 residues. V was clipped by 3 bases and J by 2 bases, with 17 bases between them. The CDR3 is CASSYKGRALNTGELFF. The CDR3 DNA follows: TGTGCCAGCAGCTATAAAGGGCGGGCCTTAAACACCGGGGAGCTGTTTTTT.

The chain links TRBV5-4 to TRBJ2-1; TRBD1 matches at 7 bases. V shed 2 bases, J shed 3 bases, and the junction held 2 bases outside the gene matches. CDR3 length: 14 amino acids. Germline loops: CDR1 SGHNT, CDR2 YYREEE (reference sequence). The CDR3 nucleotides are TGTGCCAGCAGCTTCCGGGACAGCTACAATGAGCAGTTCTTC. It is translated as CASSFRDSYNEQFF. Full variable domain (remainder filled in from reference TRBV5-4 and TRBJ2-1): ETGVTQSPTHLIKTRGQQVTLRCSSQSGHNTVSWYQQALGQGPQFIFQYYREEENGRGNFPPRFSGLQFPNYSSELNVNALELDDSALYLCASSFRDSYNEQFFGPGTRLTVL.

The chain has TRBV7-6 and TRBJ2-1; 7 bases line up with TRBD2. Germline V lookup: CDR1 SGHVS, CDR2 FNYEAQ. With 5 bases clipped from V and 5 bases from J, the junction kept 9 bases outside the gene matches. The CDR3 covers 15 residues. CDR3 bases: TGTGCCAGCAGCGCGGGACTAACGATTAACAATGAGCAGTTCTTC. Translating it yields CASSAGLTINNEQFF.

The rearrangement links TRBV4-1 to TRBJ1-2; TRBD1 matches 9 bases. V lost 3 bases to trimming and J lost 3 bases; unmatched junction nucleotides: 8. CDR3 length: 16 amino acids. Germline loops: CDR1 MGHRA, CDR2 YSYEKL. CDR3 bases: TGCGCCAGCAGCCAGCTAGGGACAGGGACTTACTATGGCTACACCTTC. Translating gives CASSQLGTGTYYGYTF.

V is TRBV21-1 and J is TRBJ1-1. TRBV21-1 is assigned pseudogene status. CDR3 size: 20 residues. The CDR3 sequence: CASSKCIRSLNHTMNTEAFF. CDR3 nucleotide sequence: TGTGCCAGCAGCAAATGTATCCGGAGTTTGAATCATACGATGAACACTGAAGCTTTCTTT.

The chain has TRBV2 and TRBJ2-3, with TRBD2 matching 8 bases. The CDR3 contains 17 residues. Looked up from germline, CDR1 is SNHLY and CDR2 is FYNNEI. V lost 2 bases and J lost 2; bases outside the gene matches: 9. CDR3 loop: CASSEIGRGANTDTQYF. Written as DNA, the CDR3 is TGTGCCAGCAGTGAAATAGGGCGGGGGGCCAACACAGATACGCAGTATTTT.

The chain links TRBV4-3 to TRBJ2-7, with 7 bases matching TRBD1. Germline CDR1 reads LGHNA; CDR2 reads YSLEER. The CDR3 consists of 16 residues. V dropped 1 base and J dropped 4; count of bases not matched to a gene: 10. The CDR3: CASSQGAGTGEYEQYF. In nucleotides, the CDR3 is TGCGCCAGCAGCCAAGGTGCCGGAACAGGGGAATACGAGCAGTACTTC.

This chain's CDR3 is CASGSRTGSLNEQFF. In DNA, the CDR3 is TGTGCTAGTGGTTCCCGGACAGGGTCCCTCAATGAGCAGTTCTTC. The chain has TRBV12-5 and TRBJ2-1, with TRBD1 identical over 8 bases. V shed 4 bases and J 6 bases; nucleotides not matched to a gene: 8. The CDR3 is 15 residues long. The V gene's germline CDR1 is LGHNT and CDR2 FRNRAP.

The V gene is TRBV5-4, the J gene TRBJ1-2, with 7 nucleotides matching TRBD1. There are 15 residues in the CDR3. Per the germline V gene, CDR1 is SGHNT and CDR2 is YYREEE (reference sequence). With 0 bases clipped from V and 5 bases from J, the junction kept 7 bases outside the gene matches. CDR3 amino acids: CASSLASGQIYGYTF. CDR3 coding DNA: TGTGCCAGCAGCTTGGCCTCGGGACAGATATATGGCTACACCTTC. Looking up the rest from reference TRBV5-4 and TRBJ1-2 gives the full variable domain: ETGVTQSPTHLIKTRGQQVTLRCSSQSGHNTVSWYQQALGQGPQFIFQYYREEENGRGNFPPRFSGLQFPNYSSELNVNALELDDSALYLCASSLASGQIYGYTFGSGTRLTVV.

The rearrangement links TRBV30 to TRBJ1-6; unclear D gene. The CDR3 loop spans 14 amino acids. CDR1 and CDR2 from the germline V gene are GTSNPN and SVGIG (reference sequence). V lost 3 bases, J lost 8 bases, and 14 bases lay in between. CDR3 bases: TGTGCCTGGAGCAGCACGAGTTGGGATTCACCCCTCCACTTT. Translating gives CAWSSTSWDSPLHF.

The chain couples TRBV7-8 to TRBJ2-2, with no clear D. The V end lost 5 bases, the J end lost 2 bases, and 18 bases lay between the germline ends. The V gene's germline CDR1 is SGHVS and CDR2 FQNEAQ. This CDR3 spans 17 amino acids. The CDR3 reads CASSLTFYTVNTGELFF. The CDR3 DNA sequence: TGTGCCAGCAGCCTCACATTCTATACAGTAAACACCGGGGAGCTGTTTTTT.

The rearrangement links TRBV7-2 to TRBJ2-5; TRBD1 aligns across 7 bases. The CDR3 is 19 residues long. CDR1 and CDR2 (germline): SGHTA, FQGNSA. V lost 4 bases to trimming and J lost 4 bases; unmatched junction nucleotides: 21. The CDR3 bases are TGTGCCAGCAGCTCTGACAGGGCGCTAGCCCGAAAGAGGCGAGAGACCCAGTACTTC. It yields the protein CASSSDRALARKRRETQYF.

V usage is TRBV5-5 and J usage is TRBJ2-5; a possible D gene is TRBD1 (5 bases). This CDR3 has 14 amino acids. Germline values: CDR1 SGHKS, CDR2 YYEKEE (reference sequence). V gave up 3 bases and J gave up 2 bases, with 11 bases separating them. The CDR3 DNA sequence: TGTGCCAGCAGCTCGGACACCTTACAAGAGACCCAGTACTTC. Protein sequence: CASSSDTLQETQYF.

The rearrangement joins TRBV2 to TRBJ1-4; tentatively, D is TRBD1 (5 bases). The V gene lost 6 bases and the J gene lost 8 bases, with 25 bases spanning the gap. CDR1 SNHLY and CDR2 FYNNEI come from the germline V gene. This CDR3 has 17 amino acids. The CDR3 sequence: CASRRGETGRVGEKLFF. In nucleotides, the CDR3 is TGTGCCAGCAGGAGGGGCGAAACCGGTCGAGTGGGGGAAAAACTGTTTTTT.

The chain joins TRBV19 to TRBJ1-1; D is ambiguous. The CDR3 runs to 14 residues. V was shortened by 7 bases and J by 1 base, with 13 bases between the two germline ends. Germline V gene data show CDR1 as LNHDA and CDR2 as SQIVND (reference sequence). This chain's CDR3 is CASMAVAGNTEAFF. The CDR3 bases are TGTGCCAGTATGGCTGTAGCGGGGAACACTGAAGCTTTCTTT. Based on the CDR3 plus reference TRBV19 and TRBJ1-1, the full variable domain is DGGITQSPKYLFRKEGQNVTLSCEQNLNHDAMYWYRQDPGQGLRLIYYSQIVNDFQKGDIAEGYSVSREKKESFPLTVTSAQKNPTAFYLCASMAVAGNTEAFFGQGTRLTVV.

V usage is TRBV7-2 and J usage is TRBJ2-6; 9 bases fit TRBD1. This CDR3 comprises 18 residues. V lost 5 bases to trimming and J lost 1 base; unmatched junction nucleotides: 9. Germline CDR1 SGHTA, CDR2 FQGNSA. The CDR3 here is CASSPRTGAGSGANVLTF. Here the CDR3 DNA reads TGTGCCAGCAGCCCGCGGACAGGGGCGGGGTCTGGGGCCAACGTCCTGACTTTC.

This clone has just a few counts. The sample has other DNA sequences that encode this CDR3 too. The chain links TRBV30 to TRBJ1-5; a possible D gene is TRBD1 (6 bases). The CDR3 extends over 13 amino acids. Looked up from germline, CDR1 is GTSNPN and CDR2 is SVGIG (reference sequence). The V and J ends lost 1 base and 4 bases respectively, with 8 bases between them. The CDR3 DNA is TGTGCCTGGAGTGCTCAGGGGAATCAGCCCCAGCATTTT. Residues: CAWSAQGNQPQHF.

The rearrangement uses TRBV21-1 and TRBJ1-5; the table's D call TRBD1 went unverified against the DNA. TRBV21-1 is designated a pseudogene. The CDR3 extends over 14 amino acids. The CDR3 region has the DNA TGTGCCCGTGGAAGGAGGGGGCACAATCAGCCCCAGCATTTT. It specifies CARGRRGHNQPQHF.

The V gene is TRBV15, the J gene TRBJ2-7; the D gene is possibly TRBD2 (5 bases). V lost 4 bases and J lost 4, with 11 bases in between. CDR3 length: 13 residues. CDR1 and CDR2 (germline): LNHNV, YYDKDF (reference sequence). The CDR3 nucleotides read TGTGCCACCAGCACGAGGACTCATTACGAGCAGTACTTC. It encodes CATSTRTHYEQYF.

The chain combines TRBV7-9 with TRBJ2-1; 7 positions match TRBD2. Per the germline V gene, CDR1 is SEHNR and CDR2 is FQNEAQ (reference sequence). The CDR3 sequence is 10 residues long. CDR3 sequence: CSGGSNEQFF. In DNA, the CDR3 is TGTTCCGGGGGGTCCAATGAGCAGTTCTTC.

J is TRBJ2-1 and V is TRBV11-2; D is undetermined. In germline, CDR1 is SGHAT, CDR2 FQNNGV. Deletions cut 2 bases from V and 13 bases from J, with 12 bases between. CDR3 length: 12 residues. CDR3 loop: CASSLSDRGQFF. CDR3 nucleotide sequence: TGTGCCAGCAGCTTATCGGACCGTGGACAGTTCTTC.

The chain has TRBV30 and TRBJ1-1, with TRBD1 as a possible D gene (6 bases). V shed 6 bases and J shed 1 base, with 12 bases lying between them. The length of the CDR3 is 13 residues. Germline CDR1 GTSNPN, CDR2 SVGIG (reference sequence). The chain's CDR3 is CACSKGGNTEAFF. The CDR3 DNA reads as TGTGCCTGCTCGAAAGGGGGGAACACTGAAGCTTTCTTT.

The chain carries TRBV6-1 and TRBJ2-3; 9 bases line up with TRBD1. J lost 4 bases, V lost 4 bases, and 6 bases had no gene match. The V gene's germline CDR1 is MNHNS and CDR2 SASEGT. The CDR3 runs to 15 residues. The DNA of the CDR3 is TGTGCCAGCAGTGCCTGGACAGGGGTGGCAGATACGCAGTATTTT. It yields the protein CASSAWTGVADTQYF.

This clone was counted only a few times. This chain joins TRBV20-1 and TRBJ1-3, with D uncertain. The CDR3 covers 11 residues. V was cut by 4 bases and J by 8 bases, with 9 bases left in between. Germline V gene lookup returns CDR1 DFQATT and CDR2 SNEGSKA (reference sequence). The CDR3 is CSATVLDTIYF. The CDR3 DNA sequence: TGCAGTGCTACCGTCCTTGACACCATATATTTT.